The 17 T cell receptor beta chains listed next were all sequenced from one sample in a study of shared clonotypes between healthy human individuals. The assay was immunoSEQ multiplex PCR, and TCRdb's table has in-frame clones only and misses some. The repertoire has 2 million to 3 million clones, 93% of them found once; the top ten carry 0.36%. Sequenced input: naive CD4+ T cells from PBMCs. Subset in this sample: CD45RA+ positively selected. These receptors all stem from a man younger than 35 in good health. Some clones in this sample may be carry-over from other donors' samples.

The rearrangement links TRBV5-1 to TRBJ2-3; TRBD1 matches at 8 bases. The CDR3 length is 15 residues. Germline values: CDR1 SGHRS, CDR2 YFSETQ. V lost 4 bases and J lost 3; bases outside the gene matches: 7. DNA of the CDR3: TGCGCCAGCAGCCCCTGGACAGGGCGTACAGATACGCAGTATTTT. Its protein product is CASSPWTGRTDTQYF.

This clone has only a few counts. The chain employs TRBV30 and TRBJ1-1, with 9 bases that match TRBD1. The CDR3 length is 16 residues. V gave up 1 base and J gave up 1 base; unmatched junction bases: 7. From germline, CDR1 is GTSNPN and CDR2 SVGIG (reference sequence). The CDR3, as DNA: TGTGCCTGGAGTGAACAGGGGGCGCAGGGGAACACTGAAGCTTTCTTT. Translating gives CAWSEQGAQGNTEAFF.

This chain uses TRBV15 with TRBJ2-1, with 11 bases matching TRBD2. The CDR3 runs to 23 residues. J gave up 4 bases and V 1 base, and 24 bases lay outside the gene matches. CDR1 is LNHNV and CDR2 is YYDKDF in the germline V gene (reference sequence). The CDR3, as DNA: TGTGCCACCAGCAGAGTGGCCCAATTACTAGCGGGAGAATTTGTAAGTGGATACAATGAGCAGTTCTTC. Its protein product is CATSRVAQLLAGEFVSGYNEQFF.

The rearrangement links TRBV7-6 to TRBJ2-5; 7 positions agree with TRBD1. The CDR3 consists of 13 residues. V was pared by 6 bases and J by 5 bases, with 6 bases of the junction left unmatched. Germline CDR1 and CDR2: SGHVS and FNYEAQ. The CDR3 region has the DNA TGTGCCAGCAGTGACAGGGTTCGGGAGACCCAGTACTTC. Residues: CASSDRVRETQYF.

This chain connects TRBV7-9 to TRBJ1-1; 8 bases match TRBD1. The V gene's germline CDR1 is SEHNR and CDR2 FQNEAQ (reference sequence). With V trimmed by 3 bases and J by 0 bases, 15 bases remained unmatched. The CDR3 consists of 19 residues. In DNA form, the CDR3 reads TGTGCCAGCAGCTTGGGAGCCTCCGGGACAGGCGGGATGAACACTGAAGCTTTCTTT. Its protein is CASSLGASGTGGMNTEAFF.

The chain uses TRBV28 and TRBJ1-5; tentative D call: TRBD1 (6 bases). The CDR3 sequence is 12 residues long. The germline V gene encodes CDR1 MDHEN and CDR2 SYDVKM. Between the trimmed V and J ends, which lost 8 bases and 6 bases, there was a span of 11 bases. CDR3 nucleotides: TGTGCCAGCGGGGGCTACGGTCAGCCCCAGCATTTT. Protein product: CASGGYGQPQHF.

This rearrangement joins TRBV6-6 to TRBJ2-1; a weak D match, TRBD2 (5 bases). The V gene lost 5 bases and the J gene lost 0 bases, with 11 bases spanning the gap. The CDR3 sequence is 15 residues long. From germline, CDR1 is MNHNY and CDR2 SVGAGI (reference sequence). CDR3 nucleotide sequence: TGTGCCAGCAGTGCCGGGATCAGCTCCTACAATGAGCAGTTCTTC. Translating it yields CASSAGISSYNEQFF.

This clone was seen a single time. This chain connects TRBV21-1 to TRBJ1-2; TRBD1, the table's D call, lacks a check against the DNA. TRBV21-1 represents a pseudogene. The CDR3 runs 12 residues. CDR3 sequence (DNA): TGTGCCAGCAGCGCAGCTAACTATGGCTACACCTTC. Translated, it gives CASSAANYGYTF.

Written as DNA, the CDR3 is TGTGCCAGCAGCTTGGGTCCGGGAGGGAGCACAGATACGCAGTATTTT. Translated, it gives CASSLGPGGSTDTQYF. The chain combines TRBV5-6 with TRBJ2-3, with 8 nucleotides matching TRBD2. Germline trimming cut 0 bases from V and 0 bases from J; bases unmatched to any gene: 3. The germline gives CDR1 SGHDT, CDR2 YYEEEE. This CDR3 has 16 residues.

The chain employs TRBV6-6 and TRBJ1-3; possible D gene TRBD1, 6 bases. Germline values: CDR1 MNHNY, CDR2 SVGAGI (reference sequence). The CDR3 extends over 14 amino acids. Trimming removed 2 bases from V and 5 bases from J, with 10 bases in between. CDR3 sequence: CASSYSQGRNTIYF. In DNA, the CDR3 is TGTGCCAGCAGTTACAGTCAGGGGAGAAACACCATATATTTT.

Comments on this clone: Distinct nucleotide sequences in the sample also encode this CDR3. The V call is TRBV5-4, the J call TRBJ1-2; 8 bases agree with TRBD1. The J segment lost 2 bases and the V segment lost 4 bases, leaving 1 base of the junction unmatched. The CDR3 runs to 13 residues. Germline V lookup: CDR1 SGHNT, CDR2 YYREEE (reference sequence). The CDR3 loop is CASSRDRNYGYTF. CDR3 nucleotide sequence: TGTGCCAGCAGCAGGGACAGGAACTATGGCTACACCTTC. Looking up the rest from reference TRBV5-4 and TRBJ1-2 gives the full variable domain: ETGVTQSPTHLIKTRGQQVTLRCSSQSGHNTVSWYQQALGQGPQFIFQYYREEENGRGNFPPRFSGLQFPNYSSELNVNALELDDSALYLCASSRDRNYGYTFGSGTRLTVV.

The chain couples TRBV6-1 to TRBJ1-1; D call uncertain. Germline V gene data show CDR1 as MNHNS and CDR2 as SASEGT. This CDR3 is 14 amino acids long. Trimming cost V 7 bases and J 6 bases, with 18 bases left between them. The DNA for the CDR3 is TGTGCCAGCAACGCCAAGAACCGATTCGCTGAAGCTTTCTTT. As protein: CASNAKNRFAEAFF.

V usage is TRBV9 and J usage is TRBJ2-1, with a tentative D call TRBD2 (5 bases). V lost 4 bases, J lost 0 bases, and 14 bases lay in between. The CDR3 runs to 16 residues. CDR1 and CDR2 (germline): SGDLS, YYNGEE. The CDR3 sequence is CASSPDWSSSYNEQFF. CDR3 nucleotide sequence: TGTGCCAGCAGCCCGGACTGGTCGAGCTCCTACAATGAGCAGTTCTTC.

V and J are TRBV7-3 and TRBJ2-3; D possibly corresponds to TRBD1 (6 bases). CDR3 size: 14 residues. Germline CDR1 is SGHTA and CDR2 is FQGTGA. The V end lost 6 bases, the J end lost 2 bases, and 12 bases lay between the germline ends. The CDR3 DNA reads as TGTGCCAGCAGAAAAGGGGGAACCACAGATACGCAGTATTTT. Protein: CASRKGGTTDTQYF.

This chain joins TRBV11-2 and TRBJ2-2; D possibly uses TRBD1 or TRBD2 (5 bases each). The V gene lost 1 base and the J gene lost 4 bases, with 16 bases spanning the gap. Germline CDR1 reads SGHAT; CDR2 reads FQNNGV. The CDR3 has 17 residues. Written as DNA, the CDR3 is TGTGCCAGCAGCTTAGGCTCCGGGACCACGGGCACCGGGGAGCTGTTTTTT. This gives the protein CASSLGSGTTGTGELFF.

This chain links TRBV4-1 with TRBJ2-1; D is unresolved. V was cut by 1 base and J by 2 bases, with 12 bases left in between. CDR1 and CDR2 (germline): MGHRA, YSYEKL. This CDR3 is 16 amino acids long. The CDR3 nucleotides are TGCGCCAGCAGCCAAGGGTCGAGGCGTGCCTACAATGAGCAGTTCTTC. It translates to CASSQGSRRAYNEQFF.

The chain carries TRBV10-3 and TRBJ2-7, with D unclear. CDR1 ENHRY and CDR2 SYGVKD come from the germline V gene. V gave up 3 bases and J gave up 5 bases, with 8 bases separating them. This CDR3 region has 12 residues. The CDR3 bases are TGTGCCATCAGTGATGGGGTCCACGAGCAGTACTTC. Amino acid sequence: CAISDGVHEQYF.